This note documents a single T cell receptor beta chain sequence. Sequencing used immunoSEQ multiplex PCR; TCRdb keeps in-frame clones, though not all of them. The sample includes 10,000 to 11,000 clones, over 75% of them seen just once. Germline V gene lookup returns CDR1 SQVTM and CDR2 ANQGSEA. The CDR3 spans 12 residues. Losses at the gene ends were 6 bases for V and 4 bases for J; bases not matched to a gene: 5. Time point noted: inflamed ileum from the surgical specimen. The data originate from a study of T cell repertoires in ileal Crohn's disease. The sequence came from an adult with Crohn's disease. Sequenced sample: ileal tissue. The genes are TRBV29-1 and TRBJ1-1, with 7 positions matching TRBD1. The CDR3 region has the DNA TGCAGCGTCGACAGGGTGGGCACTGAAGCTTTCTTT. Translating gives CSVDRVGTEAFF.